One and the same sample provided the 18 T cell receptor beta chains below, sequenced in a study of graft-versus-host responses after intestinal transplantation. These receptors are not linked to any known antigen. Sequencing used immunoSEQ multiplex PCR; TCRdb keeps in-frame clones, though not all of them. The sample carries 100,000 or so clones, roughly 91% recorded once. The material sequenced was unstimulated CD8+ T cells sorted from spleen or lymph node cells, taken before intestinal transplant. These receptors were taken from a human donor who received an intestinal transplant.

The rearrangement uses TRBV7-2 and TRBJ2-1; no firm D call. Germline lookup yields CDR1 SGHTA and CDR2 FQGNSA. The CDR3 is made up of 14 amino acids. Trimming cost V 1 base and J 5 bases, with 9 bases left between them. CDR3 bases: TGTGCCAGCAGCTTAGGAGGTCTTAACAATGAGCAGTTCTTC. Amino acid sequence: CASSLGGLNNEQFF. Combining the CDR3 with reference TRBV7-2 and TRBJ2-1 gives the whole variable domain GAGVSQSPSNKVTEKGKDVELRCDPISGHTALYWYRQSLGQGLEFLIYFQGNSAPDKSGLPSDRFSAERTGGSVSTLTIQRTQQEDSAVYLCASSLGGLNNEQFFGPGTRLTVL.

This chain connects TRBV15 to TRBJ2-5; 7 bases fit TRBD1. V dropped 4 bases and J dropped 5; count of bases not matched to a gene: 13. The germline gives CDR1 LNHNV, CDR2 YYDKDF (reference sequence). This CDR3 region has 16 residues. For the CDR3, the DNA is TGTGCCACCAGCAAACCGACAGGGTCTACCAGGGAGACCCAGTACTTC. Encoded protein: CATSKPTGSTRETQYF.

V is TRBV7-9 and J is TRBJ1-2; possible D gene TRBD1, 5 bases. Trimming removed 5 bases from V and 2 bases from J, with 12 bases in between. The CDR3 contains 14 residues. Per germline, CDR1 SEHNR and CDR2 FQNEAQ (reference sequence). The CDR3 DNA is TGTGCCAGCAGCCCCGCGGGGCTAAACTATGGCTACACCTTC. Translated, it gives CASSPAGLNYGYTF.

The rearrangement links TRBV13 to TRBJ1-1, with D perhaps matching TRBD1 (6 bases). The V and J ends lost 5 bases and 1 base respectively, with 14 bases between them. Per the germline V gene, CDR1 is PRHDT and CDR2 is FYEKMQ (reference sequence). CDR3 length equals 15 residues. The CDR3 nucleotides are TGTGCCAGCAGCCCGACCGGGACACAGAACACTGAAGCTTTCTTT. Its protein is CASSPTGTQNTEAFF.

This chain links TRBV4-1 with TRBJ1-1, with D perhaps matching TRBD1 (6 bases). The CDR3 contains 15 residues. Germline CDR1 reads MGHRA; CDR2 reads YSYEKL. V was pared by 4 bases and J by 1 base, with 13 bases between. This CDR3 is CASSLRTAANTEAFF. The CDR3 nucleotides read TGCGCCAGCAGCCTAAGGACAGCAGCGAACACTGAAGCTTTCTTT.

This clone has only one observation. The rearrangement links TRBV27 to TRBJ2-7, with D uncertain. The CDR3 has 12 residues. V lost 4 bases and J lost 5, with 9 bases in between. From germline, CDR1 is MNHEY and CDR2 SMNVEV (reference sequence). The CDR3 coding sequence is TGTGCCAGCAGTTCCCCTAGGAACGAGCAGTACTTC. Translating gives CASSSPRNEQYF.

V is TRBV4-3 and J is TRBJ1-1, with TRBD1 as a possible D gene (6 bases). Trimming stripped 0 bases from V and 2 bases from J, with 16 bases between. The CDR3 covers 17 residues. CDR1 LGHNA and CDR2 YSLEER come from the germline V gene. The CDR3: CASSQDRVRGTNTEAFF. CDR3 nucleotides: TGCGCCAGCAGCCAAGATAGAGTTAGGGGGACAAACACTGAAGCTTTCTTT.

The chain's CDR3 is CASSPTGFYEQYF. The CDR3 DNA is TGTGCCAGCAGCCCGACAGGATTCTACGAGCAGTACTTC. V usage is TRBV27 and J usage is TRBJ2-7; a weak D match, TRBD1 (6 bases). Germline V CDR1 and CDR2: MNHEY, SMNVEV (reference sequence). The CDR3 loop spans 13 amino acids. V lost 6 bases and J lost 3, with 12 bases in between.

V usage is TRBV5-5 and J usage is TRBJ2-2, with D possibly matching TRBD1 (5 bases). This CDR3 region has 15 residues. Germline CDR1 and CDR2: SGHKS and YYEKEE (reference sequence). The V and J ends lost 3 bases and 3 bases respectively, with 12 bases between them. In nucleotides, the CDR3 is TGTGCCAGCAGCTACCAGGGTATGGACACCGGGGAGCTGTTTTTT. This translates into CASSYQGMDTGELFF.

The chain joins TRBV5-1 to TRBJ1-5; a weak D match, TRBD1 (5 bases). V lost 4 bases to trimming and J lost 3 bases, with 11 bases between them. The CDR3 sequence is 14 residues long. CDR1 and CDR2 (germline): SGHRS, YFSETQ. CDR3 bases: TGCGCCAGCAGCCCAGGACAAATCAATCAGCCCCAGCATTTT. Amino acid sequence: CASSPGQINQPQHF.

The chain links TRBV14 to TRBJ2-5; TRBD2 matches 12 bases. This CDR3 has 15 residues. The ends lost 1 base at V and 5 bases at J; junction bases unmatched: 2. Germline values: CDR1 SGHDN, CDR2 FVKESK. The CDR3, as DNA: TGTGCCAGCAGCCAAGTGGGGACTAGCGGGGAGACCCAGTACTTC. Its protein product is CASSQVGTSGETQYF.

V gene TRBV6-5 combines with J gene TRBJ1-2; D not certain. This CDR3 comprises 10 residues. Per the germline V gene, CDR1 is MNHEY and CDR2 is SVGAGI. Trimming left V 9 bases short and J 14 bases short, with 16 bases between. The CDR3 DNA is TGTGCCAGTGGCATCTCTCCGGGGACCTTC. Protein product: CASGISPGTF.

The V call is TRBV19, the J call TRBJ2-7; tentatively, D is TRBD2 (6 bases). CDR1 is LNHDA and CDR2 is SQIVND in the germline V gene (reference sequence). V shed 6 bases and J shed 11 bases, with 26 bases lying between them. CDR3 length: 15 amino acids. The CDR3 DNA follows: TGTGCCAGTAGCCCGTCCAAAACCGGGACCTGGGGGGAGTACTTC. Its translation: CASSPSKTGTWGEYF.

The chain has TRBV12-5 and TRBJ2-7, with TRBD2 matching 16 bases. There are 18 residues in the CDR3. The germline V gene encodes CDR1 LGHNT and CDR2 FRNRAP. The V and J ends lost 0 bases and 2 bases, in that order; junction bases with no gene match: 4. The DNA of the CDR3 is TGTGCTAGTGGTTTGGTGGGACTAGCGGGGGGGTCAGCCTACGAGCAGTACTTC. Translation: CASGLVGLAGGSAYEQYF.

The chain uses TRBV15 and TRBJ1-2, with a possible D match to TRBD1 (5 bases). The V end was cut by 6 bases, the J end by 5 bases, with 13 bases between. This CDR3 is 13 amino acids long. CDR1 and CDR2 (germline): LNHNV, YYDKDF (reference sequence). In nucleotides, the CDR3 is TGTGCCACCAGTTCAACTCGGGGGTATGGCTACACCTTC. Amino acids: CATSSTRGYGYTF.

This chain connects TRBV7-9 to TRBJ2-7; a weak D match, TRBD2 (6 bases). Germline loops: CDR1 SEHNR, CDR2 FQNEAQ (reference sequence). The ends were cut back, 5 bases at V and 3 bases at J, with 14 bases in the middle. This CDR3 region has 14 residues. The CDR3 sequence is CASSPLGTGYEQYF. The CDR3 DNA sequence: TGTGCCAGCAGCCCCCTAGGGACTGGCTACGAGCAGTACTTC.

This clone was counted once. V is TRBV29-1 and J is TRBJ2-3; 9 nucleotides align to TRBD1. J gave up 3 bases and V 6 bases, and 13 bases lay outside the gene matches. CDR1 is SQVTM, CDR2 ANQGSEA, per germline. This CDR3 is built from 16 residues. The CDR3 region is CSVEDRDREGTDTQYF. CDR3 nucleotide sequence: TGCAGCGTAGAGGATAGGGACAGGGAAGGAACAGATACGCAGTATTTT.

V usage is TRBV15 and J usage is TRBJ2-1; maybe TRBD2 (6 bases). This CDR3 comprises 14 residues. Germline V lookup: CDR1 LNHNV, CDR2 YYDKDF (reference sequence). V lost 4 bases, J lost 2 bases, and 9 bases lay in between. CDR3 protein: CATSTWGAYNEQFF. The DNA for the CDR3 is TGTGCCACCAGCACCTGGGGGGCCTACAATGAGCAGTTCTTC.